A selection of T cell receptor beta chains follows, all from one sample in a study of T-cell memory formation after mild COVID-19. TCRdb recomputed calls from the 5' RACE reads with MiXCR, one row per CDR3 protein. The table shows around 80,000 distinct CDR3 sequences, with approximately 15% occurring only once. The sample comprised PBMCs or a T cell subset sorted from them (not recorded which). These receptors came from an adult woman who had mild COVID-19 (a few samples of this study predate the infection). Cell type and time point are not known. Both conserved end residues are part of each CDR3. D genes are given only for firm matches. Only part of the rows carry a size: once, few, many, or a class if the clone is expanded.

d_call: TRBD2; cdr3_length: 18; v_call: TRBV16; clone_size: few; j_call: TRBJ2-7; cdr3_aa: CASSHGLAGGGFSYEQYF; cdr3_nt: TGTGCCAGCAGCCACGGACTAGCGGGAGGGGGGTTCTCCTACGAGCAGTACTTC
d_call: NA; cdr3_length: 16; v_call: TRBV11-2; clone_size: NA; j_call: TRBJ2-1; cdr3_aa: CASSLLARGFYNEQFF; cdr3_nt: TGTGCCAGCAGCTTATTAGCGAGGGGCTTTTACAATGAGCAGTTCTTC
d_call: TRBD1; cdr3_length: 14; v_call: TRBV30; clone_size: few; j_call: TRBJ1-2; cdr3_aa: CAWDGDRGLYGYTF; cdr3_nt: TGTGCCTGGGATGGGGACAGGGGGCTCTATGGCTACACCTTC
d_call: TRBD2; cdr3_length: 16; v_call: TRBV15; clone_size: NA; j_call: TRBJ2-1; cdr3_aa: CATSRAPSGNRNEQFF; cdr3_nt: TGTGCCACCAGCAGAGCGCCTAGCGGGAATAGGAATGAGCAGTTCTTC
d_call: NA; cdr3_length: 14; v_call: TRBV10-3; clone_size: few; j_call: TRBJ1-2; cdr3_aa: CAISERQDLYGYTF; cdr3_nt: TGTGCCATCAGTGAGAGGCAGGACCTCTATGGCTACACCTTC
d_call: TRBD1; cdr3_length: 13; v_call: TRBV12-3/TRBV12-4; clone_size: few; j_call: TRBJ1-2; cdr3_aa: CASSPGQVYGYTF; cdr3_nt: TGTGCCAGCAGCCCCGGACAGGTCTATGGCTACACCTTC
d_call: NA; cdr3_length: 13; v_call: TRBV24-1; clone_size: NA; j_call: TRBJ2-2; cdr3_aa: CATSGPNTGELFF; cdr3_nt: TGTGCCACCAGCGGCCCGAACACCGGGGAGCTGTTTTTT
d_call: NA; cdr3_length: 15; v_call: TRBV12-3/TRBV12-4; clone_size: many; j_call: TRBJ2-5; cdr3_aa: CASSSGHDGLETQYF; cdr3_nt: TGTGCCAGCAGCTCGGGACACGATGGTTTAGAGACCCAGTACTTC
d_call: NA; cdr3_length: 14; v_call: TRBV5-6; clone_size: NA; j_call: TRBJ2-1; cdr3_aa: CASSTGGSVHEQFF; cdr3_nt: TGTGCCAGCAGTACGGGGGGCTCCGTCCATGAGCAGTTCTTC
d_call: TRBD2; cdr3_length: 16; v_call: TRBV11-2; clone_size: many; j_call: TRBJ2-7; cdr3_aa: CASSLVTSGSVYEQYF; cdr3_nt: TGTGCCAGCAGCTTAGTGACTAGCGGGAGTGTCTACGAGCAGTACTTC
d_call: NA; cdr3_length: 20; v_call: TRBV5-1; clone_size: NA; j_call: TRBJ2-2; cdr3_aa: CASSLFPVDGTPANTGELFF; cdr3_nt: TGCGCCAGCAGCTTGTTTCCTGTAGACGGGACGCCCGCGAACACCGGGGAGCTGTTTTTT
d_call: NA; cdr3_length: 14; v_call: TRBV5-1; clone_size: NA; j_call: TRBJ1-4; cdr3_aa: CASKTDDTNEKLFF; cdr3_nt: TGCGCCAGCAAGACGGATGACACTAATGAAAAACTGTTTTTT
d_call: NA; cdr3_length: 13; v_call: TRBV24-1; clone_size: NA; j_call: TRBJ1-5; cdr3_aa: CATSDRTRQPQHF; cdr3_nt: TGTGCCACCAGTGACCGGACACGACAGCCCCAGCATTTT
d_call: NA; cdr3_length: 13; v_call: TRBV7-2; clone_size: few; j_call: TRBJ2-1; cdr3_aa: CASSLPKSHEQFF; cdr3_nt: TGTGCCAGCAGCTTACCTAAATCCCATGAGCAGTTCTTC
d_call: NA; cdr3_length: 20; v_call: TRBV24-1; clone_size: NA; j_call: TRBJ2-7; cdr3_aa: CATSDHGTSNGIPSTYEQYF; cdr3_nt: TGTGCCACCAGTGATCACGGGACATCGAACGGAATTCCTTCTACCTACGAGCAGTACTTC
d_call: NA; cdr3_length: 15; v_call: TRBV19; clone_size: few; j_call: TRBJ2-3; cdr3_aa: CASSIAAGSTDTQYF; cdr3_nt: TGTGCCAGTAGTATAGCGGCAGGGAGCACAGATACGCAGTATTTT
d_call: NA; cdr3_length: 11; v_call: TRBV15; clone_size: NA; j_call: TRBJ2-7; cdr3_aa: CATSRGYEQYF; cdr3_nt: TGTGCCACCAGCAGAGGGTACGAGCAGTACTTC
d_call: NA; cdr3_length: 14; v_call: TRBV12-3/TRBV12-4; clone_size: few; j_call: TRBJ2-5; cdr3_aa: CASSPFEVWETQYF; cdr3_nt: TGTGCCAGCAGTCCCTTTGAAGTTTGGGAGACCCAGTACTTC
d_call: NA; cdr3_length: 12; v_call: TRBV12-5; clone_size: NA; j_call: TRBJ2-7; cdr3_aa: CASAPGFHEQYF; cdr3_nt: TGTGCTAGTGCCCCGGGGTTCCACGAGCAGTACTTC
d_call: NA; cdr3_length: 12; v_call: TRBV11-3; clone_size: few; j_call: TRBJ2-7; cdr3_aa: CASSFVNYEQYF; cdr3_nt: TGTGCCAGCAGCTTTGTGAACTACGAGCAGTACTTC
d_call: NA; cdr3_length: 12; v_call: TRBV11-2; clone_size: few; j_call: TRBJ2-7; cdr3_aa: CASSFGQYEQYF; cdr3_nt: TGTGCCAGCAGCTTCGGACAATACGAGCAGTACTTC
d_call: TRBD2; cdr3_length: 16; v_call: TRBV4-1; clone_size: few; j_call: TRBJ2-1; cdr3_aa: CASSQGRTSGYNEQFF; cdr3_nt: TGCGCCAGCAGCCAAGGAAGGACTAGCGGATACAATGAGCAGTTCTTC
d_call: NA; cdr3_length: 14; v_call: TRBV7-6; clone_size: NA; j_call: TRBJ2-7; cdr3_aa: CASSLLGEPSEQYF; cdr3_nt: TGTGCCAGCAGCTTACTCGGAGAACCATCCGAGCAGTACTTC
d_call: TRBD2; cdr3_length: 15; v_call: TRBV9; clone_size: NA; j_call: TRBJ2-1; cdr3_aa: CASSATGGYGDEQFF; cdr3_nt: TGTGCCAGCAGCGCCACGGGGGGATATGGGGATGAGCAGTTCTTC
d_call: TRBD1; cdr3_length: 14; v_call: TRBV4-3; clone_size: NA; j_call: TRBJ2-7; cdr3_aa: CASSQGQGYYEQYF; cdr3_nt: TGCGCCAGCAGCCAGGGACAGGGGTACTACGAGCAGTACTTC
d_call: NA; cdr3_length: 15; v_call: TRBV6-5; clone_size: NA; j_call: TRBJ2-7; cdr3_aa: CASSYRGVFSYEQYF; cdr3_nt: TGTGCCAGCAGTTACCGGGGAGTCTTTTCCTACGAGCAGTACTTC
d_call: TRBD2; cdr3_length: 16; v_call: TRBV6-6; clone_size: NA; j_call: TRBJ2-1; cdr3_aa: CASLLSGAGGLYEQFF; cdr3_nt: TGTGCCAGCCTACTCTCGGGGGCGGGGGGGCTATATGAGCAGTTCTTC
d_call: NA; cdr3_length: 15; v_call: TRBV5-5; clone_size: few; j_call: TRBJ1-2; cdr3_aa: CASSLNWDTVYGYTF; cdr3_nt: TGTGCCAGCAGCTTGAACTGGGACACCGTCTATGGCTACACCTTC
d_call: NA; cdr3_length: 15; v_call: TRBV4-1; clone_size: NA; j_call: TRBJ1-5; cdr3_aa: CASSQDPGGNQPQHF; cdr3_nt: TGCGCCAGCAGCCAAGATCCGGGGGGCAATCAGCCCCAGCATTTT
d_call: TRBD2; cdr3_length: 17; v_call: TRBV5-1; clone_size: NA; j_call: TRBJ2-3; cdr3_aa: CASSPLTSGGYTDTQYF; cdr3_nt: TGCGCCAGCAGCCCACTGACTAGCGGGGGCTACACAGATACGCAGTATTTT
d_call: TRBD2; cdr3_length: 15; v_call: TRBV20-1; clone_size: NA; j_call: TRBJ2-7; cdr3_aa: CSARCGSFSSYEQYF; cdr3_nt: TGCAGTGCTAGATGCGGGAGCTTCAGCTCCTACGAGCAGTACTTC
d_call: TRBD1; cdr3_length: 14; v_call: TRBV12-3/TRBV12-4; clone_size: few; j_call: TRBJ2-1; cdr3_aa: CASRGQGTPNEQFF; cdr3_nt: TGTGCCAGCCGGGGACAGGGAACACCGAATGAGCAGTTCTTC
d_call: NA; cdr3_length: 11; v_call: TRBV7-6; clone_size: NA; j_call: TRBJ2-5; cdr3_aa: CASRGQETQYF; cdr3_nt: TGTGCCAGCAGAGGACAAGAGACCCAGTACTTC
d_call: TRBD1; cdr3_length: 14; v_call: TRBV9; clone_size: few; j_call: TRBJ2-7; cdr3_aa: CASSVVGTGGEQYF; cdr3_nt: TGTGCCAGCAGCGTAGTCGGGACAGGGGGCGAGCAGTACTTC
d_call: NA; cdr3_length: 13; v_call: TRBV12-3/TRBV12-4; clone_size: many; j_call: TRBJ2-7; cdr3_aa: CASSPGPQYEQYF; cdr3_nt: TGTGCCAGCAGCCCCGGTCCGCAATACGAGCAGTACTTC
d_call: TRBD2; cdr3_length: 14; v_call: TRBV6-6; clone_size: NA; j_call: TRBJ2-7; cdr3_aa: CASSDLAGAYEQYF; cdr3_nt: TGTGCCAGCAGTGACCTAGCGGGAGCTTACGAGCAGTACTTC
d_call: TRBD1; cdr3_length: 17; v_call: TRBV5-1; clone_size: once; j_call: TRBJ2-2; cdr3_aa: CASSLLTGSDNTGELFF; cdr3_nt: TGCGCCAGCAGCTTGTTGACAGGGTCTGACAACACCGGGGAGCTGTTTTTT
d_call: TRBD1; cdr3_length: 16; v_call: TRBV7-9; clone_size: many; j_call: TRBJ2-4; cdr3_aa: CASSFSGQSFKNIQYF; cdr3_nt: TGTGCCAGCAGCTTCTCGGGACAGTCCTTCAAAAACATTCAGTACTTC
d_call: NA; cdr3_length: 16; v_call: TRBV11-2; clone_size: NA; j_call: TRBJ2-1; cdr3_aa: CASSLDSAGLDNEQFF; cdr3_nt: TGTGCCAGCAGCTTAGATTCCGCGGGTCTCGACAATGAGCAGTTCTTC
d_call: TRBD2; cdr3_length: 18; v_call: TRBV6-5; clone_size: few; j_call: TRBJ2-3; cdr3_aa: CASINDATSGLRGDTQYF; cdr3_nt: TGTGCCAGCATCAACGACGCCACTAGCGGGTTAAGAGGAGATACGCAGTATTTT
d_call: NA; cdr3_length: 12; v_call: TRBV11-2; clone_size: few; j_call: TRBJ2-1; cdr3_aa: CASSLAYNEQFF; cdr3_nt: TGTGCCAGCAGCTTAGCCTACAATGAGCAGTTCTTC
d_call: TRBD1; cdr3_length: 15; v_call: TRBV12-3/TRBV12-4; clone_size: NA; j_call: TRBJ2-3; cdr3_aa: CASRPGQDLTDTQYF; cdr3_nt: TGTGCCAGCAGACCGGGACAGGACCTCACAGATACGCAGTATTTT
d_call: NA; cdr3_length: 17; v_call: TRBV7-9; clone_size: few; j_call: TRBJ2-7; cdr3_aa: CASSLAQVGLSPYEQYF; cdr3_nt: TGTGCCAGCAGCTTGGCGCAGGTGGGATTGTCGCCTTACGAGCAGTACTTC
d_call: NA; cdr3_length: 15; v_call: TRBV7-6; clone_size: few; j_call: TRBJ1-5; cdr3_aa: CASSLGGDSNQPQHF; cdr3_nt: TGTGCCAGCAGCTTGGGGGGGGATAGCAATCAGCCCCAGCATTTT
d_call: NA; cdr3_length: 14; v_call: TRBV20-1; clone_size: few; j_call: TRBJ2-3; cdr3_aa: CSASTLGPADTQYF; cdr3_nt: TGCAGTGCGTCTACCCTAGGGCCCGCAGATACGCAGTATTTT
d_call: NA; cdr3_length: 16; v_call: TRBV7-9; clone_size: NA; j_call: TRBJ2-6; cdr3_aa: CASSFPWLAGANVLTF; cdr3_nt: TGTGCCAGCAGCTTCCCCTGGTTGGCTGGGGCCAACGTCCTGACTTTC